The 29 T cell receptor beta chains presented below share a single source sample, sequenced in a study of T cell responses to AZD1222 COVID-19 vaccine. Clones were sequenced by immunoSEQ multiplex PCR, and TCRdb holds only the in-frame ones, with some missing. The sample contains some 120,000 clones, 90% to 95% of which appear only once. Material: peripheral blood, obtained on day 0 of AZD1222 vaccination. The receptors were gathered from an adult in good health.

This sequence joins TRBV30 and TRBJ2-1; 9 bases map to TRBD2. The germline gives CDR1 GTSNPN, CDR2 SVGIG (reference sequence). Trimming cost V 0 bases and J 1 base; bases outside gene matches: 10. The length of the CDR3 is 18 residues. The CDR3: CAWSVIRGLAGSYNEQFF. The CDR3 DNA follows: TGTGCCTGGAGTGTTATACGGGGGCTAGCGGGGTCCTACAATGAGCAGTTCTTC.

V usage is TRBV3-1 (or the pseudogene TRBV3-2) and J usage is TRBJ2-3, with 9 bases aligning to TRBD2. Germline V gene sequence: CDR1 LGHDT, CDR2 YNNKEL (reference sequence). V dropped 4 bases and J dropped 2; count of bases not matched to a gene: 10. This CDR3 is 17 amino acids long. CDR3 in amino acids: CASSPPGAGGPTDTQYF. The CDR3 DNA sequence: TGTGCCAGCAGCCCCCCGGGGGCGGGAGGGCCCACAGATACGCAGTATTTT.

The CDR3 spells CASSVGGRRSYNEQFF. The DNA of the CDR3 is TGTGCCAGCAGCGTAGGCGGGAGACGCTCCTACAATGAGCAGTTCTTC. The chain uses TRBV9 and TRBJ2-1; 7 bases are a match to TRBD2. J lost 0 bases, V lost 0 bases, and 3 bases had no gene match. The CDR3 has 16 amino acids. Per germline, CDR1 SGDLS and CDR2 YYNGEE.

Written as DNA, the CDR3 is TGTGCCAGCAGTCCTGGGTCGAGCCTCAGCAACATTCAGTACTTC. The encoded protein is CASSPGSSLSNIQYF. This chain connects TRBV2 to TRBJ2-4; D not certain. This CDR3 has 15 residues. Looked up from germline, CDR1 is SNHLY and CDR2 is FYNNEI. V was trimmed by 5 bases and J by 7 bases, leaving 18 bases between them.

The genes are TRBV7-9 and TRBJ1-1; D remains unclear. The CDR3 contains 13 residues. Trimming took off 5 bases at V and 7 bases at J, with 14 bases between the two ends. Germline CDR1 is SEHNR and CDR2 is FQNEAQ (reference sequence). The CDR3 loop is CASSPPPDGEAFF. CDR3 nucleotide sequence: TGTGCCAGCAGCCCCCCACCCGACGGTGAAGCTTTCTTT.

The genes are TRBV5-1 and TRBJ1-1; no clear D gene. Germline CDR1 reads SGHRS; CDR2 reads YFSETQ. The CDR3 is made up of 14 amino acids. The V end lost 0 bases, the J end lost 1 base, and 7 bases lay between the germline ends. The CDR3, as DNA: TGCGCCAGCAGCTTGGCACGCCCGAACACTGAAGCTTTCTTT. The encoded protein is CASSLARPNTEAFF. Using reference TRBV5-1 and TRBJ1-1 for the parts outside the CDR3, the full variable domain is KAGVTQTPRYLIKTRGQQVTLSCSPISGHRSVSWYQQTPGQGLQFLFEYFSETQRNKGNFPGRFSGRQFSNSRSEMNVSTLELGDSALYLCASSLARPNTEAFFGQGTRLTVV.

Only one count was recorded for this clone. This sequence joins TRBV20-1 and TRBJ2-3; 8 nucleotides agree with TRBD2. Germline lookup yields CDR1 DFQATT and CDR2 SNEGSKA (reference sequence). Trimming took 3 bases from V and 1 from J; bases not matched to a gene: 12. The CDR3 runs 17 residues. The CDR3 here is CSASWAGGPMGTDTQYF. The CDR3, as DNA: TGCAGTGCTAGTTGGGCGGGAGGCCCTATGGGCACAGATACGCAGTATTTT.

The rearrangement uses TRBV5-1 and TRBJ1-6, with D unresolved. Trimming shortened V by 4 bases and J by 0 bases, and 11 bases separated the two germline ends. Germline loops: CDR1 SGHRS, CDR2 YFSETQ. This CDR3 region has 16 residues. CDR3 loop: CASSPTPSSYNSPLHF. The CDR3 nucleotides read TGCGCCAGCAGCCCAACACCGAGCTCCTATAATTCACCCCTCCACTTT.

The CDR3 nucleotides are TGTGCCAGCAGACTTTTTGACCGAGCCGCCCCCTTCTTC. Its protein product is CASRLFDRAAPFF. The chain couples TRBV6-5 to TRBJ2-1; no definite D call. Germline loops: CDR1 MNHEY, CDR2 SVGAGI. CDR3 size: 13 residues. V was pared by 6 bases and J by 16 bases, with 22 bases between.

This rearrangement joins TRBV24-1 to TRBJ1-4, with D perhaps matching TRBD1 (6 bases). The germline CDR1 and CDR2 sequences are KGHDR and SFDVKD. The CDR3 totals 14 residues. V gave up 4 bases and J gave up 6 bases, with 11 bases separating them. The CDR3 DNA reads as TGTGCCACCAGTGACGGGGGCTGGGATGAAAAACTGTTTTTT. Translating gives CATSDGGWDEKLFF.

CDR3 in DNA: TGCAGCGTTGATGGGACAGTCCAAGAGACCCAGTACTTC. It yields the protein CSVDGTVQETQYF. The chain carries TRBV29-1 and TRBJ2-5; TRBD1 agrees at 7 bases. The CDR3 has 13 amino acids. Germline lookup yields CDR1 SQVTM and CDR2 ANQGSEA. The junction had 2 bases not matched to a gene; V was cut back by 3 bases and J by 1 base.

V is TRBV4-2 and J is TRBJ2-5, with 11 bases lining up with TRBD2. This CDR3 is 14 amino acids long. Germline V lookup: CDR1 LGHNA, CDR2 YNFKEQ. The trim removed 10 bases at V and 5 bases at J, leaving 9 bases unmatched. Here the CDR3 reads CATGLAGLSETQYF. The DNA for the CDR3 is TGTGCCACAGGACTAGCGGGTTTATCGGAGACCCAGTACTTC.

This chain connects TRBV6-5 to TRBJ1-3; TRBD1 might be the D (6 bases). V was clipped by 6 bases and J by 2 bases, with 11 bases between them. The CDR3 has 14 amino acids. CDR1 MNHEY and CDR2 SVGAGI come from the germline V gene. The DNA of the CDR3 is TGTGCCAGCAGCAGGGGTTGGGCTGGAAACACCATATATTTT. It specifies CASSRGWAGNTIYF.

CDR3 residues: CASSLVIGSGNEQFF. In DNA form, the CDR3 reads TGTGCCAGCAGCTTGGTTATCGGGAGTGGCAATGAGCAGTTCTTC. The chain uses TRBV5-6 and TRBJ2-1, with a weak D call TRBD2 (6 bases). This CDR3 contains 15 residues. The germline V gene has CDR1 SGHDT and CDR2 YYEEEE. V dropped 0 bases and J dropped 6 bases, with 13 bases sitting between them. Filled out from reference TRBV5-6 and TRBJ2-1, the complete variable domain reads DAGVTQSPTHLIKTRGQQVTLRCSPKSGHDTVSWYQQALGQGPQFIFQYYEEEERQRGNFPDRFSGHQFPNYSSELNVNALLLGDSALYLCASSLVIGSGNEQFFGPGTRLTVL.

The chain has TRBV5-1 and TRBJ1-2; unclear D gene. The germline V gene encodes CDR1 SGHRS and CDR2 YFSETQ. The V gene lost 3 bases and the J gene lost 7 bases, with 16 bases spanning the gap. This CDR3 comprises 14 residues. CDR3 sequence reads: CASSSLGQRSGYTF. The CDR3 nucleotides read TGCGCCAGCAGCTCCCTTGGCCAGCGTAGTGGCTACACCTTC.

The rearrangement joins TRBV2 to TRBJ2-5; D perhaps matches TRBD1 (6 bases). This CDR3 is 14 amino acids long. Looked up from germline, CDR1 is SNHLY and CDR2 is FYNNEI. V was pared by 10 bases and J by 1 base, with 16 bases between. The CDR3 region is CAIQGWGTQETQYF. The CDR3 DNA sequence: TGTGCCATCCAGGGGTGGGGGACCCAAGAGACCCAGTACTTC.

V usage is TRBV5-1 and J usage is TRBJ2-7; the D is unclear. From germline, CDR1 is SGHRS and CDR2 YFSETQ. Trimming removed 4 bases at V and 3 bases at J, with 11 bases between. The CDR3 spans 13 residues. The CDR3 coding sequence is TGCGCCAGCAGCCCCACAACTTTCTACGAGCAGTACTTC. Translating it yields CASSPTTFYEQYF.

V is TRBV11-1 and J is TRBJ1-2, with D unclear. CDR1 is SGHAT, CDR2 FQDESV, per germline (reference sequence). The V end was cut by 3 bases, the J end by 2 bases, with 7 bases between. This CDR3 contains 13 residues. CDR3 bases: TGTGCCAGCAGCTTGAATGGAAACTATGGCTACACCTTC. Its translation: CASSLNGNYGYTF.

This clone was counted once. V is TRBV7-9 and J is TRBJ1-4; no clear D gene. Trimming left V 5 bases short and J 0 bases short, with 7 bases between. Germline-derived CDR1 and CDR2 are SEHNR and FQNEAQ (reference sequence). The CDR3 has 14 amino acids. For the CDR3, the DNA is TGTGCCAGCAGCCACGAGACAACTAATGAAAAACTGTTTTTT. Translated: CASSHETTNEKLFF.

This CDR3 reads CASSIGTAYQETQYF. In nucleotides, the CDR3 is TGTGCCAGTAGTATAGGAACAGCGTACCAAGAGACCCAGTACTTC. This chain uses TRBV19 with TRBJ2-5; D gene ambiguous. CDR1 is LNHDA, CDR2 SQIVND, per germline (reference sequence). V lost 1 base, J lost 0 bases, and 9 bases lay in between. The CDR3 totals 15 residues.

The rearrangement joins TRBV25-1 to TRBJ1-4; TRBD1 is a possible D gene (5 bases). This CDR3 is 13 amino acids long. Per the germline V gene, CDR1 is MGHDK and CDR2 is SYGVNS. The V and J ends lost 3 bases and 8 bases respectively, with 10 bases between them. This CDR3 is CASSDRVGEKLFF. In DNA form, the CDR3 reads TGTGCCAGCAGTGACAGGGTCGGAGAAAAACTGTTTTTT.

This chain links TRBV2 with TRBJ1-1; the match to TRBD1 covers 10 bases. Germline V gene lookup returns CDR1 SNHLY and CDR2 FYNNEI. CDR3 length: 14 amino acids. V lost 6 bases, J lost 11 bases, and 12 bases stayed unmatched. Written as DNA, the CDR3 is TGTGCCAGCAGGGGGGACAGGGGTAATAGTTTGGCTTTCTTT. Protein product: CASRGDRGNSLAFF. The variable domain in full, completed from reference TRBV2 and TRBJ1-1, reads EPEVTQTPSHQVTQMGQEVILRCVPISNHLYFYWYRQILGQKVEFLVSFYNNEISEKSEIFDDQFSVERPDGSNFTLKIRSTKLEDSAMYFCASRGDRGNSLAFFGQGTRLTVV.

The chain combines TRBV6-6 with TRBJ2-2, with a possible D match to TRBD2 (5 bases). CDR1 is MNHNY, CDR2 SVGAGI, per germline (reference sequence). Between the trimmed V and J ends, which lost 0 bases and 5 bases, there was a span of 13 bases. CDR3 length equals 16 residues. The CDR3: CASSYSIPSWTGELFF. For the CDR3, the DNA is TGTGCCAGCAGTTACTCGATACCTAGCTGGACCGGGGAGCTGTTTTTT.

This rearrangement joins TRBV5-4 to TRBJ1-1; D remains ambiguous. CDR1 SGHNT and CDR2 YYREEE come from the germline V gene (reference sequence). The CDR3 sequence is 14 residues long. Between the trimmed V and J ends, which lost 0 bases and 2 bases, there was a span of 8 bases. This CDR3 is CASSLDTFNTEAFF. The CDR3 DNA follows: TGTGCCAGCAGCTTGGACACCTTCAACACTGAAGCTTTCTTT.

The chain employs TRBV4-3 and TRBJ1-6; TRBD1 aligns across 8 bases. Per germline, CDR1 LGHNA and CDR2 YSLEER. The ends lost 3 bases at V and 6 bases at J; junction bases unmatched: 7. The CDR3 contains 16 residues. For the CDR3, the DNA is TGCGCCAGCAGCCATTCACCGGGACAGGCTAATTCACCCCTCCACTTT. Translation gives CASSHSPGQANSPLHF.

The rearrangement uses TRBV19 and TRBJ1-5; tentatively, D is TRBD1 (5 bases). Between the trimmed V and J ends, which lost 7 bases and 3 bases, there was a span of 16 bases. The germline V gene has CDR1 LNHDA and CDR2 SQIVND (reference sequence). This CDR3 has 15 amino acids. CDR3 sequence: CASTPSGLINQPQHF. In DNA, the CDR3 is TGTGCCAGTACCCCTTCGGGACTGATCAATCAGCCCCAGCATTTT.

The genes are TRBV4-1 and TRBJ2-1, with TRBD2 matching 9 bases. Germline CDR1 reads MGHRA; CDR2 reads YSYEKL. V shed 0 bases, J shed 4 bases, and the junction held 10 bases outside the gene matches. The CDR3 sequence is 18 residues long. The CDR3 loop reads CASSQDEFRTSVYNEQFF. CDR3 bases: TGCGCCAGCAGCCAAGATGAGTTTAGGACTAGCGTTTACAATGAGCAGTTCTTC.

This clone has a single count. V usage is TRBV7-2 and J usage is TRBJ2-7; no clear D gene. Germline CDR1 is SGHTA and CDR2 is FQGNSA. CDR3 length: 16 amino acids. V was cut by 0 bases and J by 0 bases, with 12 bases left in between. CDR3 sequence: CASSLAKGISSYEQYF. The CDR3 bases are TGTGCCAGCAGCTTAGCTAAAGGGATCAGCTCCTACGAGCAGTACTTC. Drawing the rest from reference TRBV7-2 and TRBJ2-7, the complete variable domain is GAGVSQSPSNKVTEKGKDVELRCDPISGHTALYWYRQSLGQGLEFLIYFQGNSAPDKSGLPSDRFSAERTGGSVSTLTIQRTQQEDSAVYLCASSLAKGISSYEQYFGPGTRLTVT.

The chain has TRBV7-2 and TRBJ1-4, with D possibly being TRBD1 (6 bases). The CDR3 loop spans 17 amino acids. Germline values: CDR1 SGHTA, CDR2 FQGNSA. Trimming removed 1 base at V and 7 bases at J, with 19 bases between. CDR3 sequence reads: CASSLGTALGQSEKLFF. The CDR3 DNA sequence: TGTGCCAGCAGCTTAGGGACAGCCCTGGGCCAGAGTGAAAAACTGTTTTTT.